This T cell receptor (beta chain) was retrieved from a study of patients and donors after allogeneic stem cell transplantation. Germline V gene lookup returns CDR1 DFQATT and CDR2 SNEGSKA (reference sequence). This CDR3 spans 13 amino acids. The junction had 7 bases not matched to a gene; V was cut back by 2 bases and J by 7 bases. This clonotype was seen a handful of times. One entry per CDR3 protein, called by TCRdb with MiXCR from the RT-PCR reads. This sample has 190,000 or so distinct CDR3 sequences, with 40% to 45% found just once. The sequence was obtained from a human donor who was either an allogeneic HSCT recipient or a stem cell or donor lymphocyte infusion donor (not recorded which). It is not recorded whose cells these are; they may come from a transplant donor. The sequencing input was blood, either unsorted or a sorted T cell fraction (not recorded which). This chain uses TRBV20-1 with TRBJ2-7, with 8 bases matching TRBD2. The CDR3 nucleotides are TGCAGTGCTAGATATTGGACTAGCCGAGAGCAGTACTTC. Protein: CSARYWTSREQYF.